This record concerns one T cell receptor beta chain sequence. Antigen specificity is unknown. Treatment specified: some 19 received Ad26.COV2.S at low or high dose, single or two shots; about 5 received placebo; per-sample allocation not given. Material that was analyzed had been drawn on day 63 after the first vaccine or placebo injection. Libraries were prepared by immunoSEQ multiplex PCR; TCRdb keeps only in-frame clonotypes and omits some of them. Here the sample spans 350,000 to 400,000 clones, about 88% being singletons. In germline, CDR1 is SEHNR, CDR2 FQNEAQ (reference sequence). Trimming shortened V by 5 bases and J by 4 bases, and 8 bases separated the two germline ends. The CDR3 covers 12 residues. The data originate from a study of Ad26.COV2.S vaccination and SARS-CoV-2 variants. Findings of the study overall: In vaccinated individuals, spike-specific CD8+ and CD4+ T cell responses reportedly displayed substantial breadth.

The rearrangement uses TRBV7-9 and TRBJ1-1; D unresolved. The clonotype comes from a person between 18 and 60 years old who received the Ad26.COV2.S COVID-19 vaccine or a placebo. Sequencing was performed on peripheral blood, taken in a trial of Ad26.COV2.S vaccine versus placebo. The CDR3 nucleotides are TGTGCCAGCAGCCAGGAGGCCACTGAAGCTTTCTTT. It translates to CASSQEATEAFF.